This entry lists 29 T cell receptor beta chains sequenced from one sample in a study of long-term antiretroviral therapy in people with HIV. They ran version v3.0 of the immunoSEQ assay at survey level. Profiling relied on immunoSEQ multiplex PCR, and the TCRdb table lists in-frame clones only, not all of them. This sample has roughly 28,000 clones; 80% to 90% occur once, and the top ten carry 3% to 4.5%. Material: unsorted PBMCs, obtained 1.8 years after starting antiretroviral therapy. The receptors originated from a woman younger than 35 with HIV.

The chain combines TRBV5-6 with TRBJ2-3; no definite D call. CDR3 size: 15 residues. Trimming stripped 0 bases from V and 1 base from J, with 9 bases between. CDR1 is SGHDT and CDR2 is YYEEEE in the germline V gene. CDR3 protein: CASSLVTPGTDTQYF. The CDR3 nucleotides read TGTGCCAGCAGCTTGGTGACGCCAGGCACAGATACGCAGTATTTT. Looking up the rest from reference TRBV5-6 and TRBJ2-3 gives the full variable domain: DAGVTQSPTHLIKTRGQQVTLRCSPKSGHDTVSWYQQALGQGPQFIFQYYEEEERQRGNFPDRFSGHQFPNYSSELNVNALLLGDSALYLCASSLVTPGTDTQYFGPGTRLTVL.

This chain connects TRBV6-6 to TRBJ1-2; 7 bases are a match to TRBD1. Germline V CDR1 and CDR2: MNHNY, SVGAGI (reference sequence). J lost 3 bases, V lost 11 bases, and 6 bases had no gene match. The CDR3 extends over 12 amino acids. CDR3 loop: CAGGDSYYGYTF. The CDR3 nucleotides read TGTGCCGGGGGGGACAGCTACTATGGCTACACCTTC.

This chain uses TRBV7-9 with TRBJ2-1; 10 bases line up with TRBD2. Per germline, CDR1 SEHNR and CDR2 FQNEAQ (reference sequence). V was clipped by 5 bases and J by 1 base; unmatched bases: 14. The CDR3 extends over 19 amino acids. CDR3: CASSLSPGTSGISYNEQFF. The CDR3 nucleotides read TGTGCCAGCAGCCTAAGTCCTGGAACTAGCGGGATATCCTACAATGAGCAGTTCTTC.

The chain links TRBV28 to TRBJ1-2, with D perhaps matching TRBD1 (5 bases). Trimming removed 1 base from V and 7 bases from J, with 10 bases in between. Germline assignment: CDR1 MDHEN and CDR2 SYDVKM. The CDR3 runs to 13 residues. CDR3 nucleotide sequence: TGTGCCAGCAGTTTATCAGGGACGGGTGGCTACACCTTC. Protein sequence: CASSLSGTGGYTF.

This clone came up a few times. The V and J genes are TRBV9 and TRBJ2-6; D is unresolved. There are 16 residues in the CDR3. Germline lookup yields CDR1 SGDLS and CDR2 YYNGEE. The germline V and J ends were trimmed by 4 bases and 2 bases, with 13 bases remaining between them. CDR3 bases: TGTGCCAGCAGCCTTCCCTTGACGACTGGGGCCAACGTCCTGACTTTC. Amino acid sequence: CASSLPLTTGANVLTF. The complete variable domain, with remaining parts taken from reference TRBV9 and TRBJ2-6, reads DSGVTQTPKHLITATGQRVTLRCSPRSGDLSVYWYQQSLDQGLQFLIQYYNGEERAKGNILERFSAQQFPDLHSELNLSSLELGDSALYFCASSLPLTTGANVLTFGAGSRLTVL.

This chain connects TRBV19 to TRBJ1-4; 7 bases line up with TRBD1. Germline lookup yields CDR1 LNHDA and CDR2 SQIVND (reference sequence). This CDR3 has 14 residues. After removal of 3 bases from V and 8 bases from J, the junction contained 6 bases not matched to a gene. CDR3 sequence (DNA): TGTGCCAGTAGTATGCCGGCAGGGGGGGAAAAACTGTTTTTT. Translated: CASSMPAGGEKLFF.

V and J are TRBV9 and TRBJ2-7, with 8 bases identical to TRBD1. V was pared by 3 bases and J by 2 bases, with 13 bases of the junction left unmatched. Germline V lookup: CDR1 SGDLS, CDR2 YYNGEE. The CDR3 contains 17 residues. CDR3 amino acids: CASSGIRTGKRPYEQYF. The CDR3 nucleotides read TGTGCCAGCAGCGGAATTCGGACAGGGAAGCGCCCCTACGAGCAGTACTTC.

The rearrangement uses TRBV5-5 and TRBJ2-2, with D possibly being TRBD2 (5 bases). This CDR3 has 15 amino acids. V gave up 4 bases and J gave up 4 bases, with 14 bases separating them. Germline loops: CDR1 SGHKS, CDR2 YYEKEE (reference sequence). The DNA of the CDR3 is TGTGCCAGCAGCCGTCAGAGGGTGGGCACCGGGGAGCTGTTTTTT. Its protein product is CASSRQRVGTGELFF.

The chain has TRBV7-3 and TRBJ2-7; TRBD2 might be the D (6 bases). The CDR3 length is 11 residues. Germline V lookup: CDR1 SGHTA, CDR2 FQGTGA. V lost 4 bases, J lost 7 bases, and 8 bases lay in between. In DNA, the CDR3 is TGTGCCAGCAGCTCGGGAGATGAGCAGTACTTC. Translation: CASSSGDEQYF.

In its sample, this clone was seen a few times. The chain recombines TRBV5-1 with TRBJ2-7; TRBD1 is a possible D gene (6 bases). The CDR3 runs to 12 residues. The germline V and J ends were trimmed by 5 bases and 3 bases, with 9 bases remaining between them. Germline CDR1 SGHRS, CDR2 YFSETQ. For the CDR3, the DNA is TGCGCCAGCAGAACGGACAGCTACGAGCAGTACTTC. Protein: CASRTDSYEQYF.

The chain recombines TRBV2 with TRBJ1-5; 9 bases line up with TRBD1. The CDR3 sequence is 15 residues long. The germline V gene has CDR1 SNHLY and CDR2 FYNNEI. Trimming at V came to 6 bases and at J to 0 bases, leaving 3 bases not matched to a gene. CDR3 residues: CASSGQGYSNQPQHF. CDR3 DNA: TGTGCCAGCAGCGGACAGGGGTATAGCAATCAGCCCCAGCATTTT.

The V gene is TRBV6-5, the J gene TRBJ2-3, with unresolved D. Germline V CDR1 and CDR2: MNHEY, SVGAGI. Trimming stripped 0 bases from V and 1 base from J, with 11 bases between. The CDR3 has 16 amino acids. CDR3 sequence (DNA): TGTGCCAGCAGTTACTCGTCGGCAGGAGGCACAGATACGCAGTATTTT. Encoded protein: CASSYSSAGGTDTQYF.

This rearrangement joins TRBV7-2 to TRBJ2-7; TRBD1 aligns across 7 bases. Looked up from germline, CDR1 is SGHTA and CDR2 is FQGNSA. J gave up 2 bases and V 1 base, and 5 bases lay outside the gene matches. CDR3 size: 15 residues. CDR3 nucleotides: TGTGCCAGCAGCTTAGTTGGGACAGACCCCTACGAGCAGTACTTC. Amino acid sequence: CASSLVGTDPYEQYF.

This clone has just one count. The J gene is TRBJ1-4, the V gene TRBV9; TRBD1 is a possible D gene (5 bases). The CDR3 is made up of 14 amino acids. Trimming cost V 0 bases and J 7 bases, with 10 bases left between them. CDR1 and CDR2 from the germline V gene are SGDLS and YYNGEE. CDR3 residues: CASSVGDSSEKLFF. CDR3 coding DNA: TGTGCCAGCAGCGTAGGTGACAGTAGTGAAAAACTGTTTTTT. Using reference TRBV9 and TRBJ1-4 for the parts outside the CDR3, the full variable domain is DSGVTQTPKHLITATGQRVTLRCSPRSGDLSVYWYQQSLDQGLQFLIQYYNGEERAKGNILERFSAQQFPDLHSELNLSSLELGDSALYFCASSVGDSSEKLFFGSGTQLSVL.

The chain employs TRBV4-1 and TRBJ2-4, with D tentatively TRBD1 or TRBD2 (5 bases each). Per germline, CDR1 MGHRA and CDR2 YSYEKL. CDR3 length equals 16 residues. Trimming took 1 base from V and 3 from J, leaving 13 bases between them. The chain's CDR3 is CASSQVLGAIKNIQYF. The CDR3 DNA is TGCGCCAGCAGCCAAGTACTAGGGGCTATCAAAAACATTCAGTACTTC.

The genes are TRBV6-5 and TRBJ1-2; 9 nucleotides match TRBD1. The germline V gene encodes CDR1 MNHEY and CDR2 SVGAGI. This CDR3 spans 15 amino acids. V gave up 8 bases and J gave up 4 bases; unmatched junction bases: 11. CDR3 in amino acids: CASLPTGGATYGYTF. In nucleotides, the CDR3 is TGTGCCAGCCTCCCAACAGGGGGCGCGACCTATGGCTACACCTTC.

The chain employs TRBV18 and TRBJ1-5, with D possibly TRBD1 on 6 matching bases. CDR3 size: 13 residues. With 8 bases removed from V and 2 bases from J, the gap between germline ends came to 10 bases. CDR1 and CDR2 (germline): KGHSH, LQKENI. As DNA, the CDR3 is TGTGCCAGCCACAGGGACGGCAATCAGCCCCAGCATTTT. Protein: CASHRDGNQPQHF.

V and J are TRBV5-4 and TRBJ2-1, with no clear D. CDR3 size: 15 residues. Looked up from germline, CDR1 is SGHNT and CDR2 is YYREEE (reference sequence). V dropped 4 bases and J dropped 0 bases, with 11 bases sitting between them. As DNA, the CDR3 is TGTGCCAGCAGCCCGACCTTGGCCTCCTACAATGAGCAGTTCTTC. Translated: CASSPTLASYNEQFF.

The rearrangement uses TRBV5-1 and TRBJ2-1; 7 bases are shared with TRBD1. Germline V gene lookup returns CDR1 SGHRS and CDR2 YFSETQ. This CDR3 is built from 11 residues. With 4 bases clipped from V and 14 bases from J, the junction kept 6 bases outside the gene matches. As DNA, the CDR3 is TGCGCCAGCAGCATAGACAGGGTTGAGTTCTTC. The encoded protein is CASSIDRVEFF. Full variable domain (rest looked up from reference TRBV5-1 and TRBJ2-1): KAGVTQTPRYLIKTRGQQVTLSCSPISGHRSVSWYQQTPGQGLQFLFEYFSETQRNKGNFPGRFSGRQFSNSRSEMNVSTLELGDSALYLCASSIDRVEFFGPGTRLTVL.

This clone showed up just a few times. The gene calls are TRBV7-9 and TRBJ2-7; 11 bases fit TRBD1. This CDR3 contains 15 residues. After removal of 3 bases from V and 4 bases from J, the junction contained 5 bases not matched to a gene. The germline V gene encodes CDR1 SEHNR and CDR2 FQNEAQ (reference sequence). In DNA form, the CDR3 reads TGTGCCAGCAGCTTCCGGGACAGGGGGGGATACGAGCAGTACTTC. It codes for CASSFRDRGGYEQYF.

The V and J genes are TRBV5-1 and TRBJ2-1; no clear D gene. CDR1 is SGHRS, CDR2 YFSETQ, per germline. V was trimmed by 5 bases and J by 0 bases, leaving 9 bases between them. This CDR3 has 14 amino acids. CDR3: CASSRISSYNEQFF. In nucleotides, the CDR3 is TGCGCCAGCAGTCGGATCAGCTCCTACAATGAGCAGTTCTTC.

The chain uses TRBV5-4 and TRBJ1-4; D is unclear. Germline V gene lookup returns CDR1 SGHNT and CDR2 YYREEE (reference sequence). The CDR3 loop spans 15 amino acids. The V and J ends lost 0 bases and 4 bases respectively, with 10 bases between them. The CDR3 loop is CASSLGTALNEKLFF. For the CDR3, the DNA is TGTGCCAGCAGCTTGGGTACAGCCCTTAATGAAAAACTGTTTTTT.

The CDR3 DNA sequence: TGTGCCAGCAGCCCTGGACTAGCAGAGGAGCAGTTCTTC. Protein product: CASSPGLAEEQFF. The gene calls are TRBV7-9 and TRBJ2-1, with 8 positions matching TRBD2. CDR1 is SEHNR and CDR2 is FQNEAQ in the germline V gene (reference sequence). Trimming removed 5 bases from V and 10 bases from J; junction bases left unmatched: 7. CDR3 size: 13 residues.

The genes are TRBV7-2 and TRBJ1-5; D may be TRBD1 (5 bases). CDR3 length: 13 residues. CDR1 SGHTA and CDR2 FQGNSA come from the germline V gene. V lost 1 base to trimming and J lost 6 bases, with 7 bases between them. The CDR3: CASSLGGAQPQHF. CDR3 nucleotide sequence: TGTGCCAGCAGCTTAGGGGGCGCTCAGCCCCAGCATTTT. Supplemented by reference TRBV7-2 and TRBJ1-5, the full variable domain reads GAGVSQSPSNKVTEKGKDVELRCDPISGHTALYWYRQSLGQGLEFLIYFQGNSAPDKSGLPSDRFSAERTGGSVSTLTIQRTQQEDSAVYLCASSLGGAQPQHFGDGTRLSIL.

This chain links TRBV9 with TRBJ1-2; 9 bases match TRBD1. Losses at the gene ends were 5 bases for V and 8 bases for J; bases not matched to a gene: 7. Germline assignment: CDR1 SGDLS and CDR2 YYNGEE. The CDR3 length is 13 residues. The CDR3 DNA is TGTGCCAGCAGTCGATCCGGGACAGGGGGCTACACCTTC. It translates to CASSRSGTGGYTF.

The V call is TRBV19, the J call TRBJ1-5; D unresolved. The V and J ends lost 6 bases and 1 base respectively, with 7 bases between them. Germline assignment: CDR1 LNHDA and CDR2 SQIVND (reference sequence). This CDR3 region has 13 residues. CDR3 in amino acids: CASRIRSNQPQHF. For the CDR3, the DNA is TGTGCCAGTAGAATTCGGAGCAATCAGCCCCAGCATTTT.

The chain recombines TRBV23-1 with TRBJ2-2; 7 nucleotides match TRBD1. TRBV23-1 is filed as an ORF, its function uncertain. The CDR3 sequence is 14 residues long. Trimming removed 9 bases from V and 2 bases from J; junction bases left unmatched: 6. The CDR3 nucleotides are TGCGCCAGACCCCGGGACAGTAACACCGGGGAGCTGTTTTTT. It encodes CARPRDSNTGELFF.

The chain's CDR3 is CASSFGSGANVLTF. The CDR3 DNA reads TGTGCCAGCAGCTTTGGTTCTGGGGCCAACGTCCTGACTTTC. V usage is TRBV7-3 and J usage is TRBJ2-6; no clear D gene. CDR3 length equals 14 residues. The germline gives CDR1 SGHTA, CDR2 FQGTGA. With 3 bases removed from V and 1 base from J, the gap between germline ends came to 4 bases.

The chain has TRBV12-5 and TRBJ1-1; a possible D gene is TRBD1 (5 bases). CDR3 length equals 16 residues. V was cut by 5 bases and J by 1 base, with 17 bases left in between. Looked up from germline, CDR1 is LGHNT and CDR2 is FRNRAP. CDR3: CASGISGEGANTEAFF. The CDR3 DNA sequence: TGTGCTAGTGGTATAAGCGGAGAAGGGGCGAACACTGAAGCTTTCTTT.